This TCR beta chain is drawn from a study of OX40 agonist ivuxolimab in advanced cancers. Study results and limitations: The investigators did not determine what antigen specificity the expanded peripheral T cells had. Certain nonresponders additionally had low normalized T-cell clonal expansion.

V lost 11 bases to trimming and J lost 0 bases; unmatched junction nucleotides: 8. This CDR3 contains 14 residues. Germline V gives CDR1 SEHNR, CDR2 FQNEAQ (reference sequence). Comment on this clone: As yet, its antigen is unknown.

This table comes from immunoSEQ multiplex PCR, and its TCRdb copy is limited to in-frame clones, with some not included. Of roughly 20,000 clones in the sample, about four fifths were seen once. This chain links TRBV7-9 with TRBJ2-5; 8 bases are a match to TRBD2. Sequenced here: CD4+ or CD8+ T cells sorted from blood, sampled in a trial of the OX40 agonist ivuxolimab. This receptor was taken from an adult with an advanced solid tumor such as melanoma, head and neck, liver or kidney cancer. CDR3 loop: CAGGVAGHQETQYF. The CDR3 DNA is TGTGCCGGGGGAGTAGCGGGACACCAAGAGACCCAGTACTTC. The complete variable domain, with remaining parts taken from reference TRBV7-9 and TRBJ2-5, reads DTGVSQNPRHKITKRGQNVTFRCDPISEHNRLYWYRQTLGQGPEFLTYFQNEAQLEKSRLLSDRFSAERPKGSFSTLEIQRTEQGDSAMYLCAGGVAGHQETQYFGPGTRLLVL.